A single sample is the source of the 4 T cell receptor beta chains below, sequenced in a study of CD8 T cells in Susac syndrome. The authors reverse transcribed roughly 0.5 to 1 ug RNA with random hexamers. TCRdb analysed the immunoSEQ multiplex PCR reads with MiXCR anew, one entry per CDR3 protein. The profile shows around 62,000 distinct CDR3 sequences, roughly nine tenths of them singletons. Sequencing was performed on CD8+ T cells from PBMCs. All receptors come from a human donor in good health.

This CDR3 is CASSVRPSNTEAFF. Here the CDR3 DNA reads TGTGCCAGCAGCGTTAGACCGTCGAACACTGAAGCTTTCTTT. The chain links TRBV9 to TRBJ1-1; D gene ambiguous. The CDR3 runs 14 residues. Germline values: CDR1 SGDLS, CDR2 YYNGEE. Trimming removed 2 bases at V and 1 base at J, with 9 bases between.

This rearrangement joins TRBV29-1 to TRBJ1-1; no firm D call. The CDR3 has 10 amino acids. Germline values: CDR1 SQVTM, CDR2 ANQGSEA. Between the trimmed V and J ends, which lost 8 bases and 8 bases, there was a span of 12 bases. CDR3 coding DNA: TGCAGCCCGGAGCCAGGAGAAGCTTTCTTT. This encodes CSPEPGEAFF. Supplemented by reference TRBV29-1 and TRBJ1-1, the full variable domain reads SAVISQKPSRDICQRGTSLTIQCQVDSQVTMMFWYRQQPGQSLTLIATANQGSEATYESGFVIDKFPISRPNLTFSTLTVSNMSPEDSSIYLCSPEPGEAFFGQGTRLTVV.

This clonotype was counted a single time. The CDR3 loop is CASSLSGYLYGYTF. CDR3 DNA: TGTGCCAGCAGTTTGTCAGGCTACCTCTATGGCTACACCTTC. This rearrangement joins TRBV12-3 or TRBV12-4 to TRBJ1-2; D not resolved. The CDR3 contains 14 residues. V shed 3 bases and J shed 4 bases, with 12 bases lying between them.

V is TRBV30 and J is TRBJ2-1; 12 bases are a match to TRBD2. Germline trimming cut 2 bases from V and 5 bases from J; bases unmatched to any gene: 4. Germline lookup yields CDR1 GTSNPN and CDR2 SVGIG (reference sequence). The CDR3 is made up of 15 amino acids. This CDR3 is CAWSRLAGGHNEQFF. CDR3 DNA: TGTGCCTGGAGTCGCCTAGCGGGGGGGCACAATGAGCAGTTCTTC.